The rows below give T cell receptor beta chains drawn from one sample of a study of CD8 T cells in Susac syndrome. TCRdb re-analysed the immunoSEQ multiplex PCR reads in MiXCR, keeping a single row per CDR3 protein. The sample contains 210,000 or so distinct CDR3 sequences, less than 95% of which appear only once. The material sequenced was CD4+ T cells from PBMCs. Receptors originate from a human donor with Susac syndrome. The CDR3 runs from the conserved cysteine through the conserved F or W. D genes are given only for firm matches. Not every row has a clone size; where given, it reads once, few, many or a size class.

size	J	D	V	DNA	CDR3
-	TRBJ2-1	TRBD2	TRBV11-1	TGTGCCGCCGGGTTCGGACTAGGGAATGAGCAGTTCTTC	CAAGFGLGNEQFF
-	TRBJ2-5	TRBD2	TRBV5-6	TGTGCCAGCAGCTCGCTAGCGGGACCTTACCAAGAGACCCAGTACTTC	CASSSLAGPYQETQYF
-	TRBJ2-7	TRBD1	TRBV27	TGTGCCAGCAGTTTATCCGGGACAGCTATCTACGAGCAGTACTTC	CASSLSGTAIYEQYF
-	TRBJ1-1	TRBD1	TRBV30	TGTGCCTGGAGTCTGACCAGGGGGTTGAACACTGAAGCTTTCTTT	CAWSLTRGLNTEAFF
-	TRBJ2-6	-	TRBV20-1	TGCAGTGCTAGTACTGGACGGTGGCCTTTTTTTGGGGCCAACGTCCTGACTTTC	CSASTGRWPFFGANVLTF
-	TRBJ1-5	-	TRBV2	TGTGCCAGCAGAGGGGGGAATAGCAATCAGCCCCAGCATTTT	CASRGGNSNQPQHF
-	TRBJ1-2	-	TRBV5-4	TGTGCCAGCAGCTTGGGGGGGAAAGTGGTCGTTGATGGCTACACCTTC	CASSLGGKVVVDGYTF
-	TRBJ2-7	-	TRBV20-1	TGCAGGACGAAGGACCACGAGTACGAGCAGTACTTC	CRTKDHEYEQYF
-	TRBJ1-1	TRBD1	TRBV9	TGTGCCAGCAGCCCCTTCGGACAGGGTAATACCATGAACACTGAAGCTTTCTTT	CASSPFGQGNTMNTEAFF
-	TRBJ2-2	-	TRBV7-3	TGTGCCAGCAGCCCACAGGGGCGGGGGAACACCGGGGAGCTGTTTTTT	CASSPQGRGNTGELFF
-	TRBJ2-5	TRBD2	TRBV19	TGTGCCAGTAGCTCTAGCTCCCGGGGGGCCCAGTACTTC	CASSSSSRGAQYF
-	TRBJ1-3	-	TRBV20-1	TGCAGTGCTACATCAGGTCGCTCTGGAAACACCATATATTTT	CSATSGRSGNTIYF
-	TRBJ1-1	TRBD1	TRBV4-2	TGTGCCAGCAGCCAAGATACGAGGACAGGGGGTGTGAACACTGAAGCTTTCTTT	CASSQDTRTGGVNTEAFF
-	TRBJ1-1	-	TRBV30	TGTGCCTGGAAGGACAGCCCGAACACTGAAGCTTTCTTT	CAWKDSPNTEAFF
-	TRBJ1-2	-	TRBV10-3	TGTGCCATCAGTGAGTCGTTGGAACTGGGCTATGGCTACACCTTC	CAISESLELGYGYTF
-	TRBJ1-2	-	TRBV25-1	TGTGCCAGCAGCGGTGACAGGTGGGGCTTC	CASSGDRWGF
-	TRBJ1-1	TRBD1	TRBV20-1	TGCAGTGCTTATGGACAGGCTAACACTGAAGCTTTCTTT	CSAYGQANTEAFF
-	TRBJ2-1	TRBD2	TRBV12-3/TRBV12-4	TGTGCCAGCAGTTCCCGTAGCGGGGGGCCAATACATGAGCAGTTCTTC	CASSSRSGGPIHEQFF
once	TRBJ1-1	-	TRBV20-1	TGCAGTGCTAGAGAGGGTGGAGGGGACACTGAAGCTTTCTTT	CSAREGGGDTEAFF
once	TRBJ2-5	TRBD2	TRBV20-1	TGCAGTGCTAGGTCGGGGACTAGCGGGGGAACGGAGACCCAGTACTTC	CSARSGTSGGTETQYF
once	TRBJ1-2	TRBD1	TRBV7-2	TGTGCCAGCAGCCCTTTGACAGGGGCCAACTATGGCTACACCTTC	CASSPLTGANYGYTF
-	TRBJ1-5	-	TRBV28	TGTGCCAGCAGTTTATCAGGACCCCAAGGTCAGCCCCAGCATTTT	CASSLSGPQGQPQHF
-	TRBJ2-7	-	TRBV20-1	TGCAGTGCTATGGGACCACGGGGGGAGCAGTACTTC	CSAMGPRGEQYF
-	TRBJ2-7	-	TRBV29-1	TGCAGCGTTGTACAGGGAAGCGAGCAGTACTTC	CSVVQGSEQYF
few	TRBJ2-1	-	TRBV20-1	TGCAGTGCTCTCCGCACAGGGCTCAATGAGCAGTTCTTC	CSALRTGLNEQFF
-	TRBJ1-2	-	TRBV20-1	TGCAGTGCCAGAATCACAGAGCTTGGCTATGGCTACACCTTC	CSARITELGYGYTF
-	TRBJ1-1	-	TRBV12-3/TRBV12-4	TGTGCCAGCAGTTTAAGGGGGACCGCTGAAGCTTTCTTT	CASSLRGTAEAFF
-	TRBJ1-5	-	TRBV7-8	TGTGCCAGCAGCACTCAGAGCAATCAGCCCCAGCATTTT	CASSTQSNQPQHF
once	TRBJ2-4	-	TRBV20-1	TGCAGTGCTCCGGGGGCCGACAAAAACATTCAGTACTTC	CSAPGADKNIQYF
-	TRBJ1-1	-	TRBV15	TGTGCCACCAGCAATGACCGTCTAACCCGAAGAAACACTGAAGCTTTCTTT	CATSNDRLTRRNTEAFF
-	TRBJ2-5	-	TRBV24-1	TGTGCCACCAGTGATTTAACCGGGACCCAGTACTTC	CATSDLTGTQYF
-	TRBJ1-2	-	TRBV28	TGTGCCAGCAGTCCGTTTGAGGAAGGCTACACCTTC	CASSPFEEGYTF
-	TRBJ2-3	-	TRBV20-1	TGCAGTGCTAGTGGAGGTGGCGATACGCAGTATTTT	CSASGGGDTQYF
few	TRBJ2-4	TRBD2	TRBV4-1	TGCGCCAGCAGCCAAGAACCCTGGTCGAGCGGGGTCAAAAACATTCAGTACTTC	CASSQEPWSSGVKNIQYF
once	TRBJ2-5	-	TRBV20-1	TGCAGTGCAAGGGGGGACCAAGAGACCCAGTACTTC	CSARGDQETQYF
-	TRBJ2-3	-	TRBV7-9	TGTGCCAGCAGCTTAGCGAGGTCCCCTTTCCGGACAGATACGCAGTATTTT	CASSLARSPFRTDTQYF
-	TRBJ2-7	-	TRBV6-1	TGTGCCAGCAGCCTGCTAGGCAGCGCAATCCCGTTCTACGAGCAGTACTTC	CASSLLGSAIPFYEQYF
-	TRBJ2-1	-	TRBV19	TGTGCCAGTAGTCCTCAACAGGGCAATCGGTTCTTC	CASSPQQGNRFF
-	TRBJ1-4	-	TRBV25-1	TGTGCCAGCGCGATGTCCCGGGGGTATGAAAAACTGTTTTTT	CASAMSRGYEKLFF
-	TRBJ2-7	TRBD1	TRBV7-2	TGTGCCAGCAGCTCCACCGGGACAGGGCTCTACGAGCAGTACTTC	CASSSTGTGLYEQYF
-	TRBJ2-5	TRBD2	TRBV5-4	TGTGCCAGCAGCCACAGCGGGGGGGTTCAAGAGACCCAGTACTTC	CASSHSGGVQETQYF
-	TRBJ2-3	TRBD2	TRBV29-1	TGCAGCGTTGAAGTGGGAGGGACAGATACGCAGTATTTT	CSVEVGGTDTQYF
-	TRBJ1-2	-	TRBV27	TGTGCCAGCAGTTTTGTCCAGGGACCATACCATGGCTACACCTTC	CASSFVQGPYHGYTF
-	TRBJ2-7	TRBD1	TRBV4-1	TGCGCCAGCAGCCAAGGAAGACAGGGGGTTTCATACGAGCAGTACTTC	CASSQGRQGVSYEQYF
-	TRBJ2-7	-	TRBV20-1	TGCAGTGCTAGAGAAGGACGGTCCGGAGACGAGCAGTACTTC	CSAREGRSGDEQYF
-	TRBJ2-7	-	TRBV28	TGTGCCAGCAGTCGAGCGGGACAGCTATCCTACGAGCAGTACTTC	CASSRAGQLSYEQYF
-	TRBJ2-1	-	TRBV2	TGTGCCAGCAGAGGTCAGACCTACAATGAGCAGTTCTTC	CASRGQTYNEQFF
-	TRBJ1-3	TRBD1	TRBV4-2	TGTGCCAGCAGCCCTCACTCGGGACAGCGGGGAAACACCATATATTTT	CASSPHSGQRGNTIYF
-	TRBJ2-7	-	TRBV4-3	TGCGCCAGCAGCCTCGACAGGTGGTTTAGGAACGAGCAGTACTTC	CASSLDRWFRNEQYF
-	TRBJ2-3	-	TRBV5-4	TGTGCCAGCAGCTTGGCCCAAAGGGGGACAGATACGCAGTATTTT	CASSLAQRGTDTQYF
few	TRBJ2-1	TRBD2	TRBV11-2	TGTGCCAGCAGCTTTGGCGGGGGTTACAATGAGCAGTTCTTC	CASSFGGGYNEQFF
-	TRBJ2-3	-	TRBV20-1	TGCAGAACTTCGCGGGGCCGTCTCACAGATACGCAGTATTTT	CRTSRGRLTDTQYF